This TCR beta chain was sequenced during a study of blood T cells in healthy people across ages. A J-beta primer mix and a sample-barcoded 5' primer were used in a second PCR of roughly 7 to 12 cycles. TCRdb re-analysed the 5' RACE reads in MiXCR, keeping a single row per CDR3 protein. The sample consists of about 690,000 distinct CDR3 sequences, around two fifths of them appearing once. About this clonotype itself: Its antigen is undetermined.

This CDR3 spans 12 amino acids. CDR1 and CDR2 (germline): DFQATT, SNEGSKA (reference sequence). Findings of the study overall: Any conclusive comparison of naive versus antigen-experienced cells was prevented by using unsorted PBMCs.

Sequenced sample: blood. The clonotype comes from an older man in good health. The gene calls are TRBV20-1 and TRBJ2-1, with D perhaps matching TRBD1 or TRBD2 (6 bases each). The J call may be incorrect, as the DNA end agrees better with TRBJ2-7. CDR3 nucleotides: TGCAGTGGAAAGGGGGGCTACAATGAGCAGTACTTC. Amino acids: CSGKGGYNEQYF.